This T cell receptor (beta chain) is drawn from a study of blood T cell repertoires in COVID-19. CDR1 and CDR2 from the germline V gene are MDHEN and SYDVKM. The CDR3 covers 11 residues. Trimming took 10 bases from V and 11 from J; bases not matched to a gene: 11. The repertoire was sequenced with immunoSEQ multiplex PCR; TCRdb's copy has only in-frame clones and lacks some. Of 200,000 to 250,000 clones in the sample, 86% are singletons; the top ten hold 6.2%. This chain links TRBV28 with TRBJ2-7, with 7 bases lining up with TRBD1. Sequencing was done on a sample of peripheral blood. The receptor's source is a man aged 55 to 70 with acute or convalescent COVID-19. For the CDR3, the DNA is TGTGCCACCCGACTACAGGGGCAGAAGTACTTC. This translates into CATRLQGQKYF.